This T cell receptor (beta chain) was sequenced in a study of T cell responses to AZD1222 COVID-19 vaccine. Study-wide findings and caveats: No repertoire was sampled before or during the peak T cell response, only after it. The sample set comprised mostly white British donors with more females, and clonal diversity was possibly underestimated.

On this clone: Its antigen is not known.

Sequencing used immunoSEQ multiplex PCR; TCRdb keeps in-frame clones, though not all of them. Of about 170,000 clones listed, roughly 87% were seen once; the top ten hold approximately 0.97%. In germline, CDR1 is SGHRS, CDR2 YFSETQ. V was cut by 0 bases and J by 4 bases, with 7 bases left in between. The CDR3 runs 13 residues. Sequences were derived from peripheral blood, sampled 28 days after the second AZD1222 dose. The chain combines TRBV5-1 with TRBJ1-2; D remains ambiguous. The source of this sequence is an adult who received the AZD1222 COVID-19 vaccine. The DNA of the CDR3 is TGCGCCAGCAGCTTGGGGGCAGCCTATGGCTACACCTTC. Protein sequence: CASSLGAAYGYTF.